This TCR beta chain was observed in a study of T cell clusters in autoimmune cytopenias. TRB was amplified from approximately 250 ng of peripheral blood genomic DNA per sample. TRB rearrangements were amplified by touch-down multiplex PCR with mixed TRB-A/B primers. TCRdb processed the multiplex PCR reads again and assigns one entry to each CDR3 protein, with no DNA. In total, the table holds roughly 1,500 distinct CDR3 sequences. This clonotype shows up as large by frequency. Germline V CDR1 and CDR2: MNHNY, SVGAGI (reference sequence). There are 17 residues in the CDR3. These data are also associated with another study on T cell repertoires in aging, cancer and after chemotherapy.

The chain joins TRBV6-6 to TRBJ2-7. The sample consisted of peripheral blood. This TCR was sampled from a human donor in good health. CDR3 in amino acids: CASNEPGSVKSGYEQYF.